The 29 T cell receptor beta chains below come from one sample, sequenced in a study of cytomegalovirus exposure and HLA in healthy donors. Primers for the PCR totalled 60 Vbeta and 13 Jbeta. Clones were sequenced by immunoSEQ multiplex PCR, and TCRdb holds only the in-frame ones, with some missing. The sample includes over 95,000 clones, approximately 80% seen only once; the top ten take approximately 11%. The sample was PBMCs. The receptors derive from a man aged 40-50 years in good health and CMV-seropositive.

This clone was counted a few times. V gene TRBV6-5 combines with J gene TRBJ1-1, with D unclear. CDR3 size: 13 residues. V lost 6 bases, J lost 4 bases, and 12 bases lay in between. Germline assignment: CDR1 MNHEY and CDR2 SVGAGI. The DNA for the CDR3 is TGTGCCAGCAGCGGGATGGGTGCCACTGAAGCTTTCTTT. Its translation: CASSGMGATEAFF.

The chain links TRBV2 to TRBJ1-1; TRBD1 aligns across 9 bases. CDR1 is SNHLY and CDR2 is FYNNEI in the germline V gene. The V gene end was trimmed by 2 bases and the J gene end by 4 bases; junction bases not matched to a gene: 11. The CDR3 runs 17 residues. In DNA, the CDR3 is TGTGCCAGCAGTGAATTGTATGGACAGGGGAAGGGCACTGAAGCTTTCTTT. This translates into CASSELYGQGKGTEAFF.

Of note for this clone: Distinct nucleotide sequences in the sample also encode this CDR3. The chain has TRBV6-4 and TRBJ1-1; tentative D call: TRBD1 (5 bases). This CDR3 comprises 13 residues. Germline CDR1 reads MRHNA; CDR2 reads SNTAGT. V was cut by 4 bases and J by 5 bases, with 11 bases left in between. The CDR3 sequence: CASSAPGGTEAFF. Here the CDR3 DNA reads TGTGCCAGCAGTGCCCCCGGGGGGACTGAAGCTTTCTTT.

As DNA, the CDR3 is TGTGCCAGCAGCGTAGCTACCATGACTAGCGGGGGGAGGGAGACCCAGTACTTC. Translation gives CASSVATMTSGGRETQYF. The V call is TRBV9, the J call TRBJ2-5; 13 nucleotides align to TRBD2. V shed 0 bases and J 5 bases; nucleotides not matched to a gene: 10. The CDR3 totals 18 residues. The germline V gene has CDR1 SGDLS and CDR2 YYNGEE.

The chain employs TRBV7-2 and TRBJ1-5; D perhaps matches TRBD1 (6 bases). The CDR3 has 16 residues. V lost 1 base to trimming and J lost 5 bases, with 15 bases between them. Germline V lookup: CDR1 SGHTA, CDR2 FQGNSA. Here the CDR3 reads CASSLEATGWYQPQHF. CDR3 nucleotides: TGTGCCAGCAGCTTAGAGGCCACAGGGTGGTATCAGCCCCAGCATTTT.

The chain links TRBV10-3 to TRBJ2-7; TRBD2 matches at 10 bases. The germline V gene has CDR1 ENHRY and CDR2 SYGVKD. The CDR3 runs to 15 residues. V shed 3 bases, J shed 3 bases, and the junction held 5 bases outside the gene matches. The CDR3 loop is CAISDGLAEDYEQYF. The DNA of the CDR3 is TGTGCCATCAGTGACGGACTAGCGGAAGACTACGAGCAGTACTTC.

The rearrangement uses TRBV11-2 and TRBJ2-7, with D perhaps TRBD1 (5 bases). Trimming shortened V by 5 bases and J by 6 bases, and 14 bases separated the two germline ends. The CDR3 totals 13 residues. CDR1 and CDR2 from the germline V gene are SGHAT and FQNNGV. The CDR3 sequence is CASSLAGSGEQYF. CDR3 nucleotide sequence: TGTGCCAGCAGCCTGGCAGGGTCGGGCGAGCAGTACTTC.

CDR3 residues: CASSWGRDKGQYF. DNA of the CDR3: TGTGCCAGCAGCTGGGGCCGGGACAAAGGGCAGTACTTC. The chain is built from TRBV7-8 and TRBJ2-7; TRBD1 is a possible D gene (6 bases). V lost 4 bases and J 9 bases, leaving 16 bases between the germline ends. The CDR3 contains 13 residues. In germline, CDR1 is SGHVS, CDR2 FQNEAQ.

Written as DNA, the CDR3 is TGTGCCAGCTCACCACCGTTTGGGGGCAGAGGTGGTTTGAACACTGAAGCTTTCTTT. It translates to CASSPPFGGRGGLNTEAFF. This chain connects TRBV18 to TRBJ1-1; a possible D gene is TRBD1 (6 bases). This CDR3 is 19 amino acids long. Between the trimmed V and J ends, which lost 0 bases and 0 bases, there was a span of 20 bases. The germline CDR1 and CDR2 sequences are KGHSH and LQKENI. The whole variable domain, filled in from reference TRBV18 and TRBJ1-1, reads NAGVMQNPRHLVRRRGQEARLRCSPMKGHSHVYWYRQLPEEGLKFMVYLQKENIIDESGMPKERFSAEFPKEGPSILRIQQVVRGDSAAYFCASSPPFGGRGGLNTEAFFGQGTRLTVV.

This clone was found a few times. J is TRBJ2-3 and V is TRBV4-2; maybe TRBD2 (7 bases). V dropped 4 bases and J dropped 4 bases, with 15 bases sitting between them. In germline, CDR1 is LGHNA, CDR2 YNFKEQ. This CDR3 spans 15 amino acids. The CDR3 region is CASSPRGAEPDTQYF. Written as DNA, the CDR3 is TGTGCCAGCAGCCCCCGGGGGGCGGAACCAGATACGCAGTATTTT.

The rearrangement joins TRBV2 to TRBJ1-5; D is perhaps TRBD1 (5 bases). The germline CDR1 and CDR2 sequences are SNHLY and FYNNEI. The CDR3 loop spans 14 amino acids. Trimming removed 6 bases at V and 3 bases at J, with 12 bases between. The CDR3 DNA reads TGTGCCAGCAGCGGGCAGGGAAACAATCAGCCCCAGCATTTT. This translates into CASSGQGNNQPQHF. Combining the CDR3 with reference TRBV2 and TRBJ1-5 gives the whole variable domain EPEVTQTPSHQVTQMGQEVILRCVPISNHLYFYWYRQILGQKVEFLVSFYNNEISEKSEIFDDQFSVERPDGSNFTLKIRSTKLEDSAMYFCASSGQGNNQPQHFGDGTRLSIL.

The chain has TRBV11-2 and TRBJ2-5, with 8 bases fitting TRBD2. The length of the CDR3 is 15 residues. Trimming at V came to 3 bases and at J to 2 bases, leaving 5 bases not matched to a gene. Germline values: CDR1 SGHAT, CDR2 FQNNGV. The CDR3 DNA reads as TGTGCCAGCAGCTTCCTAGCGGGCCCACAAGAGACCCAGTACTTC. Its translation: CASSFLAGPQETQYF.

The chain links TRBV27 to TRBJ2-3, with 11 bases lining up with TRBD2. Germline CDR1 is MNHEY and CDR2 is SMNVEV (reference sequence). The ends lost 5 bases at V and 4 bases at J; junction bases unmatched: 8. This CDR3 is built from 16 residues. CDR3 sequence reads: CASSPLAGGFADTQYF. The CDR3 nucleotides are TGTGCCAGCAGTCCTCTAGCGGGGGGATTCGCAGATACGCAGTATTTT.

The CDR3 DNA sequence: TGCGCCAGCAGCCAAGACGGTCGCGGAAACACTGAAGCTTTCTTT. It translates to CASSQDGRGNTEAFF. This chain joins TRBV4-1 and TRBJ1-1; D gene unclear. Trimming stripped 0 bases from V and 2 bases from J, with 10 bases between. The CDR3 has 15 amino acids. Germline V gene lookup returns CDR1 MGHRA and CDR2 YSYEKL.

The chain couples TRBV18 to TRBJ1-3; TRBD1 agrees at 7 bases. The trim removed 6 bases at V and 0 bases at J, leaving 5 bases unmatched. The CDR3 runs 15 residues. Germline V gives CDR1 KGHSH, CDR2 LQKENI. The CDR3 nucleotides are TGTGCCAGCTCCGCGGGACAGAGCTCTGGAAACACCATATATTTT. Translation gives CASSAGQSSGNTIYF.

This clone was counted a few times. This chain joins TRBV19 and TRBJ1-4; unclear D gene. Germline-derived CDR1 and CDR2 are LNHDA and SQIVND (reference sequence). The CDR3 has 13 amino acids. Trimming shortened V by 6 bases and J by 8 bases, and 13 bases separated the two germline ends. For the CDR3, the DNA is TGTGCCAGTAGCCTACAAGGCGGAGAAAAACTGTTTTTT. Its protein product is CASSLQGGEKLFF.

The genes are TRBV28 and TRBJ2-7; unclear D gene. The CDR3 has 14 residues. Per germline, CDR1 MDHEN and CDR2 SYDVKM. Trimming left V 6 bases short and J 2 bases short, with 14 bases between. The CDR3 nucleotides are TGTGCCAGCAGGGGTGGGCAGCCTCCCTACGAGCAGTACTTC. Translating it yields CASRGGQPPYEQYF.

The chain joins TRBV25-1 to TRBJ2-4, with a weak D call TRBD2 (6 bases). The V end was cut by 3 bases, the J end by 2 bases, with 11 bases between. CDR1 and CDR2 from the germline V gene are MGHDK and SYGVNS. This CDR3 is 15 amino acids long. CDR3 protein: CASSDGRGTKNIQYF. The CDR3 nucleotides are TGTGCCAGCAGTGATGGGCGGGGAACCAAAAACATTCAGTACTTC.

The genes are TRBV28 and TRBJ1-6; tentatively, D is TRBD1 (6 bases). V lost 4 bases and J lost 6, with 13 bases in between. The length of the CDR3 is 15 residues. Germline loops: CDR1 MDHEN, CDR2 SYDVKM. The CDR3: CASSSGTLLNSPLHF. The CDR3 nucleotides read TGTGCCAGCAGTTCCGGGACACTCCTTAATTCACCCCTCCACTTT.

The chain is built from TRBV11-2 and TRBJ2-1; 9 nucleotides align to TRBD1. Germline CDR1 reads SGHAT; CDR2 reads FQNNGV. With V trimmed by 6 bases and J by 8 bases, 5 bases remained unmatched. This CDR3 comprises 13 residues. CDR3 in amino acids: CASRTGGRDEQFF. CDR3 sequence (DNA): TGTGCCAGCAGAACAGGGGGCAGAGATGAGCAGTTCTTC.

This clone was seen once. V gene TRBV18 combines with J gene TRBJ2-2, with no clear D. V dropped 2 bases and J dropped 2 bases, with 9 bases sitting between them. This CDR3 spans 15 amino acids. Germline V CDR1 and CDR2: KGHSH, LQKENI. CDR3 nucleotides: TGTGCCAGCTCACCATACACAGCAAACACCGGGGAGCTGTTTTTT. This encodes CASSPYTANTGELFF.

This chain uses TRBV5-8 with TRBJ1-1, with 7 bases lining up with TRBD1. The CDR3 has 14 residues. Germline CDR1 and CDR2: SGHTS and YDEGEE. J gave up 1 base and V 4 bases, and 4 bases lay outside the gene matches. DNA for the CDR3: TGTGCCAGCAGCCCTGACAGGGAGAACACTGAAGCTTTCTTT. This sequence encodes CASSPDRENTEAFF.

The CDR3 region has the DNA TGTGCCAGCAGCGAATCAGGACTAGCGGGGGGGCCGGATACGCAGTATTTT. Translated, it gives CASSESGLAGGPDTQYF. The V and J genes are TRBV9 and TRBJ2-3; 15 bases agree with TRBD2. Germline trimming cut 3 bases from V and 6 bases from J; bases unmatched to any gene: 8. The CDR3 extends over 17 amino acids. CDR1 is SGDLS and CDR2 is YYNGEE in the germline V gene.

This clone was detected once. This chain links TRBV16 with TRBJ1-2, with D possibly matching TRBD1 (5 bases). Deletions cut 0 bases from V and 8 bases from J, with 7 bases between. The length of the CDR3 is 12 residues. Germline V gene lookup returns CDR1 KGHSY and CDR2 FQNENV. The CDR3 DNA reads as TGTGCCAGCAGCCAATCCGCAGGGGGCTACACCTTC. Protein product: CASSQSAGGYTF.

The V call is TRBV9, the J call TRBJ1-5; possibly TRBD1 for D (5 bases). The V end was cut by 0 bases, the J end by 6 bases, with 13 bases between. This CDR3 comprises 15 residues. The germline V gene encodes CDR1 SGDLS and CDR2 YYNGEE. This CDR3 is CASSVEGHRSQPQHF. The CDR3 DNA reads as TGTGCCAGCAGCGTAGAGGGCCACAGGAGTCAGCCCCAGCATTTT. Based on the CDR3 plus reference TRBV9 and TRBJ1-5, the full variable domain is DSGVTQTPKHLITATGQRVTLRCSPRSGDLSVYWYQQSLDQGLQFLIQYYNGEERAKGNILERFSAQQFPDLHSELNLSSLELGDSALYFCASSVEGHRSQPQHFGDGTRLSIL.

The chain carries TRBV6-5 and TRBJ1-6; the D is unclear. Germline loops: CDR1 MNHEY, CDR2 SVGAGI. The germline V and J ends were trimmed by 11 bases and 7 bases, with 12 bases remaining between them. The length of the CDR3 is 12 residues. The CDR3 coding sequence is TGTGCCGCGGGAACGGGGAATTCACCCCTCCACTTT. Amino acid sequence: CAAGTGNSPLHF.

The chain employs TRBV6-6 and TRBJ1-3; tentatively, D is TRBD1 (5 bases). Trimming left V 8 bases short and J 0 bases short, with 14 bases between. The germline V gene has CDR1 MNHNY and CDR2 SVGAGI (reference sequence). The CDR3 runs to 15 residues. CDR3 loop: CASGAGGSSGNTIYF. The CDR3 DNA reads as TGTGCCAGCGGGGCGGGGGGTAGCTCTGGAAACACCATATATTTT.

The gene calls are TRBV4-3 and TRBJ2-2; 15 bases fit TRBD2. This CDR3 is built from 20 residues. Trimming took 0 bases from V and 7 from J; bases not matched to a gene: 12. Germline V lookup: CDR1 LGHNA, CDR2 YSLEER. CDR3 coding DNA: TGCGCCAGCAGCCAAGAGGGGGGACTAGCGGGGGGAGGGTGGTTCGGGGAGCTGTTTTTT. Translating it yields CASSQEGGLAGGGWFGELFF.

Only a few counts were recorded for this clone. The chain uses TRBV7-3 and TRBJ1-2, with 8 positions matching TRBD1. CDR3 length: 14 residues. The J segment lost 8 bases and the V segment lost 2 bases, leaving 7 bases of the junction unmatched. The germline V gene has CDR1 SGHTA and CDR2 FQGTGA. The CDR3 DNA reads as TGTGCCAGCAGCTTATCGGACAGGGTTGGAGGCTACACCTTC. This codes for CASSLSDRVGGYTF.